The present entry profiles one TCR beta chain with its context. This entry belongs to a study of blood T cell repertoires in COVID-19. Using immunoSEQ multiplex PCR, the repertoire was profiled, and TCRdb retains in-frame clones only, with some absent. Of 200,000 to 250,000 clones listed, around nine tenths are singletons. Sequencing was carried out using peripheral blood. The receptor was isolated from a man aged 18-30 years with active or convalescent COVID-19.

The CDR3 protein is CASSQEGGRNSPLHF. As DNA, the CDR3 is TGTGCCAGCAGCCAAGAAGGCGGGCGTAATTCACCCCTCCACTTT. The chain is built from TRBV3-1 (or the pseudogene TRBV3-2) and TRBJ1-6; D gene unclear. Germline V gene data show CDR1 as LGHDT and CDR2 as YNNKEL (reference sequence). The V end was cut by 0 bases, the J end by 6 bases, with 9 bases between. This CDR3 region has 15 residues.